The 14 T cell receptor beta chains presented below share a single source sample, sequenced in a study of graft-versus-host responses after intestinal transplantation. Antigens of these TCRs are unknown. Repertoires were generated with immunoSEQ multiplex PCR, while TCRdb's copy carries only in-frame clones and drops some. Of approximately 63,000 clones detected, almost 95% appear once; the ten largest clones hold 0.38%. The sequenced sample was unstimulated CD4+ T cells sorted from spleen or lymph node cells, obtained before transplant. These receptors came from a human donor who was the organ donor for an intestinal transplant.

The gene calls are TRBV11-2 and TRBJ2-2; D gene unclear. The CDR3 has 9 amino acids. V gave up 11 bases and J gave up 6 bases, with 4 bases separating them. The germline V gene encodes CDR1 SGHAT and CDR2 FQNNGV. The CDR3 loop reads CAPAGELFF. The CDR3 DNA is TGTGCCCCGGCCGGGGAGCTGTTTTTT.

This rearrangement joins TRBV7-2 to TRBJ2-5, with 8 bases identical to TRBD2. Trimming removed 5 bases from V and 4 bases from J; junction bases left unmatched: 0. CDR3 length: 12 amino acids. Germline V gene sequence: CDR1 SGHTA, CDR2 FQGNSA. CDR3 amino acids: CASSRGGETQYF. DNA of the CDR3: TGTGCCAGCAGCCGGGGGGGAGAGACCCAGTACTTC. The full variable domain, its missing parts supplied by reference TRBV7-2 and TRBJ2-5, is GAGVSQSPSNKVTEKGKDVELRCDPISGHTALYWYRQSLGQGLEFLIYFQGNSAPDKSGLPSDRFSAERTGGSVSTLTIQRTQQEDSAVYLCASSRGGETQYFGPGTRLLVL.

Comment on this clone: The conserved phenylalanine or tryptophan is not found at the CDR3 terminus, so this likely reflects a read error. The chain combines TRBV7-8 with TRBJ2-7; D uncertain. CDR1 SGHVS and CDR2 FQNEAQ come from the germline V gene. This CDR3 has 13 amino acids. V was cut by 0 bases and J by 5 bases, with 8 bases left in between. CDR3 nucleotides: TGTGCCAGCAGCTTAGCGGGGTCCCACGAGCAGTACCTC. Residues: CASSLAGSHEQYL.

The chain has TRBV29-1 and TRBJ2-3; D is perhaps TRBD2 (6 bases). The CDR3 is made up of 15 amino acids. Germline CDR1 reads SQVTM; CDR2 reads ANQGSEA. V dropped 2 bases and J dropped 1 base, with 13 bases sitting between them. The CDR3 DNA follows: TGCAGCGTTGAATGGGGGGAGTGGGGCACAGATACGCAGTATTTT. It codes for CSVEWGEWGTDTQYF.

To note about this clone: Distinct nucleotide sequences in the sample also encode this CDR3. The rearrangement uses TRBV27 and TRBJ2-7; 10 nucleotides line up with TRBD2. This CDR3 has 18 amino acids. Germline assignment: CDR1 MNHEY and CDR2 SMNVEV (reference sequence). The V segment lost 3 bases and the J segment 3 bases; nucleotides outside the gene matches: 14. The CDR3 sequence: CASSFSGGSGGSFYEQYF. The CDR3 bases are TGTGCCAGCAGTTTTTCAGGGGGTAGCGGGGGGTCCTTCTACGAGCAGTACTTC.

The gene calls are TRBV7-2 and TRBJ2-1; 8 nucleotides match TRBD2. V trimming: 0 bases; J trimming: 4 bases; junction bases outside the gene matches: 5. Germline-derived CDR1 and CDR2 are SGHTA and FQGNSA. CDR3 length: 16 amino acids. The CDR3 here is CASSLAGGGLYNEQFF. The CDR3 DNA is TGTGCCAGCAGCTTAGCGGGCGGGGGGCTATACAATGAGCAGTTCTTC. Full variable domain (rest looked up from reference TRBV7-2 and TRBJ2-1): GAGVSQSPSNKVTEKGKDVELRCDPISGHTALYWYRQSLGQGLEFLIYFQGNSAPDKSGLPSDRFSAERTGGSVSTLTIQRTQQEDSAVYLCASSLAGGGLYNEQFFGPGTRLTVL.

V usage is TRBV19 and J usage is TRBJ2-5; D tentatively reads TRBD1 or TRBD2 (5 bases each). The CDR3 is 15 residues long. V lost 3 bases, J lost 1 base, and 12 bases lay in between. Germline CDR1 LNHDA, CDR2 SQIVND (reference sequence). The chain's CDR3 is CASSIRVGVQETQYF. The CDR3 DNA follows: TGTGCCAGTAGTATTCGGGTGGGGGTCCAAGAGACCCAGTACTTC. Together with reference TRBV19 and TRBJ2-5, the CDR3 gives the full variable domain: DGGITQSPKYLFRKEGQNVTLSCEQNLNHDAMYWYRQDPGQGLRLIYYSQIVNDFQKGDIAEGYSVSREKKESFPLTVTSAQKNPTAFYLCASSIRVGVQETQYFGPGTRLLVL.

The chain uses TRBV18 and TRBJ2-5, with 10 bases that match TRBD1. This CDR3 region has 15 residues. Per the germline V gene, CDR1 is KGHSH and CDR2 is LQKENI. J was trimmed by 4 bases and V by 6 bases; bases with no gene match: 8. The CDR3 DNA sequence: TGTGCCAGCTCTACGGGACAGGGGTCTGGAGAGACCCAGTACTTC. Translation: CASSTGQGSGETQYF.

Only one count was recorded for this clone. The gene calls are TRBV2 and TRBJ1-2; D not certain. This CDR3 is 11 amino acids long. Germline V gives CDR1 SNHLY, CDR2 FYNNEI. Deletions cut 3 bases from V and 4 bases from J, with 3 bases between. The CDR3 protein is CASSESYGYTF. In DNA form, the CDR3 reads TGTGCCAGCAGTGAGTCCTATGGCTACACCTTC. The full variable domain, in which reference TRBV2 and TRBJ1-2 provide the parts outside the CDR3, is EPEVTQTPSHQVTQMGQEVILRCVPISNHLYFYWYRQILGQKVEFLVSFYNNEISEKSEIFDDQFSVERPDGSNFTLKIRSTKLEDSAMYFCASSESYGYTFGSGTRLTVV.

This clone was found a few times. The rearrangement joins TRBV5-6 to TRBJ2-7; TRBD1 agrees at 9 bases. V lost 1 base, J lost 5 bases, and 10 bases stayed unmatched. Germline loops: CDR1 SGHDT, CDR2 YYEEEE. The CDR3 covers 16 residues. The CDR3 loop is CASSLPGQGVGHEQYF. The CDR3 nucleotides are TGTGCCAGCAGCTTGCCGGGACAGGGAGTAGGACACGAGCAGTACTTC.

The J gene is TRBJ2-2, the V gene TRBV7-3; D is possibly TRBD1 or TRBD2 (5 bases each). CDR3 length equals 14 residues. The germline V and J ends were trimmed by 3 bases and 6 bases, with 11 bases remaining between them. Germline CDR1 and CDR2: SGHTA and FQGTGA. The CDR3 DNA follows: TGTGCCAGCAGCTTGACTCGGGGCGCCGGGGAGCTGTTTTTT. Translating gives CASSLTRGAGELFF. Drawing the rest from reference TRBV7-3 and TRBJ2-2, the complete variable domain is GAGVSQTPSNKVTEKGKYVELRCDPISGHTALYWYRQSLGQGPEFLIYFQGTGAADDSGLPNDRFFAVRPEGSVSTLKIQRTERGDSAVYLCASSLTRGAGELFFGEGSRLTVL.

This rearrangement joins TRBV6-4 to TRBJ1-3; D unclear. The CDR3 consists of 15 residues. CDR1 MRHNA and CDR2 SNTAGT come from the germline V gene. V shed 8 bases and J shed 5 bases, with 19 bases lying between them. The CDR3 is CASGGGRGSRNTIYF. DNA of the CDR3: TGTGCCAGCGGAGGAGGGCGGGGAAGCAGAAACACCATATATTTT.

V and J are TRBV5-6 and TRBJ1-5; TRBD1 matches 10 bases. J gave up 2 bases and V 2 bases, and 1 base lay outside the gene matches. Germline V gives CDR1 SGHDT, CDR2 YYEEEE. The CDR3 sequence is 15 residues long. The CDR3 protein is CASSFGTGGNQPQHF. The CDR3 DNA reads TGTGCCAGCAGCTTTGGGACAGGGGGCAATCAGCCCCAGCATTTT. Full variable domain (outside the CDR3, taken from reference TRBV5-6 and TRBJ1-5): DAGVTQSPTHLIKTRGQQVTLRCSPKSGHDTVSWYQQALGQGPQFIFQYYEEEERQRGNFPDRFSGHQFPNYSSELNVNALLLGDSALYLCASSFGTGGNQPQHFGDGTRLSIL.

This clone was picked up one time. The chain recombines TRBV6-5 with TRBJ1-1; the D is unclear. From germline, CDR1 is MNHEY and CDR2 SVGAGI. Trimming stripped 6 bases from V and 3 bases from J, with 11 bases between. This CDR3 contains 13 residues. The CDR3 loop reads CASSTTTYTEAFF. CDR3 nucleotides: TGTGCCAGCAGCACCACGACGTACACTGAAGCTTTCTTT.